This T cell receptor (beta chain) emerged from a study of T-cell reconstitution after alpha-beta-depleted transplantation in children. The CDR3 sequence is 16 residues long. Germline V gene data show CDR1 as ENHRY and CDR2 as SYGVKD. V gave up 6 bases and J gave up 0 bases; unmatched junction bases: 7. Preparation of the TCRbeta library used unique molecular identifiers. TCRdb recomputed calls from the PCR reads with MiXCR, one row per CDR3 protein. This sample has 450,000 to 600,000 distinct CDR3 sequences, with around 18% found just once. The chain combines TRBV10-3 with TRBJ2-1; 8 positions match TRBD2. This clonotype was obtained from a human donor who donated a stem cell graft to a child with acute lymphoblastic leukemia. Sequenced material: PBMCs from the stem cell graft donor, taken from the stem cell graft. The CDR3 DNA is TGTGCCATCAGCCCTGGACTAGCTAGCTCCTACAATGAGCAGTTCTTC. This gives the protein CAISPGLASSYNEQFF.